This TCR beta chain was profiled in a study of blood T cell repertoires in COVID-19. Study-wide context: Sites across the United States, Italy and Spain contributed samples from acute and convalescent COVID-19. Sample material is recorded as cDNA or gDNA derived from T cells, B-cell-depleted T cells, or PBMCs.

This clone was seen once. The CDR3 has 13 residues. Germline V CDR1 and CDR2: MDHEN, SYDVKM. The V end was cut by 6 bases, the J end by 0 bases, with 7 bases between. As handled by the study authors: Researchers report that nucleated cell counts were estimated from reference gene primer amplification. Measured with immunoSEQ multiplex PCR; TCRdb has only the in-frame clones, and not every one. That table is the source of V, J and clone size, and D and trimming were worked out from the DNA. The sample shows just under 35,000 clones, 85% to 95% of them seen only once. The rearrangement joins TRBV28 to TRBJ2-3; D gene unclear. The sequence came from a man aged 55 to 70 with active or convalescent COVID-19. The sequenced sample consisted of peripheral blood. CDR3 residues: CASSFGSTDTQYF. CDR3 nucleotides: TGTGCCAGCAGCTTCGGGAGCACAGATACGCAGTATTTT.